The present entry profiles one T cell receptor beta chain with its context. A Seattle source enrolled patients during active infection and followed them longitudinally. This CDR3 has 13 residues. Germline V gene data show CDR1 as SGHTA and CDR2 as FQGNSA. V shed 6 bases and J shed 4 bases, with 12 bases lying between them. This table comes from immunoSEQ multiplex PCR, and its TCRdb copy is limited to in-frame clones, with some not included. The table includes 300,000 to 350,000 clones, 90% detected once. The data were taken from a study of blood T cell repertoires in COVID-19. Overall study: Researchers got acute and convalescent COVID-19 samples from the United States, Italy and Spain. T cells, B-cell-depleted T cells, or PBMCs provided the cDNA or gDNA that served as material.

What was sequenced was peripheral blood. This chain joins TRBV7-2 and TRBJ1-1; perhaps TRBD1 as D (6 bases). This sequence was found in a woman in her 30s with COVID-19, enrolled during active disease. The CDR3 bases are TGTGCCAGCAGTCTACAGGGAAGCACTGAAGCTTTCTTT. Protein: CASSLQGSTEAFF.